The subject of this entry is one T cell receptor (beta chain). This clonotype was observed a few times. The specificity of this receptor is unknown. No base-level quality is on record; no much larger clone is a single base apart. The data are from a study of regulatory T cells in long-lasting Graves disease listed by TCRdb under 2021. With regard to the full study: In the newly diagnosed Graves' disease group, patients had been taking antithyroid drugs for less than 3 months. Persistent Graves' disease patients were compared with newly diagnosed Graves' disease patients by peripheral blood TCR sequencing and RNA sequencing. The study was conducted in China and was registered as a clinical trial. TCR sequencing covered some 13 persistent and roughly 20 newly diagnosed Graves' disease patients, some 33 samples in total. Points the paper makes about the study in general: Sequencing and analysis were restricted to the TCR beta chain. Persistent patients shared more public clonotypes among themselves (around 2,800) than newly diagnosed patients did (about 1,000). Persistent disease showed preferential use of TRBV28, TRBJ1-2 and TRBJ2-5, whereas newly diagnosed disease favored TRBV20-1 and TRBJ2-1. Persistent Graves' disease patients showed lower TCR Shannon entropy and fewer highly expanded clones than newly diagnosed patients, suggesting clonal expansion. Only peripheral blood was studied, because thyroid tissue, the primary lesion, was inaccessible. The authors acknowledged the small sample size as a limitation that may reduce accuracy.

Taken with the paper, the label for time point translates to: newly diagnosed GD, antithyroid drugs for less than 3 months. For both TCR sequencing and RNA sequencing, RNA was extracted from PBMCs using TRIzol. Graves' disease was diagnosed according to American Thyroid Association guidelines. The patients came from an endocrinology department in Xi'an, China. Each patient gave about 10 milliliters of peripheral blood, collected in an EDTA anticoagulant tube. PBMCs were isolated by Ficoll Paque Plus density gradient separation without further T cell sorting. An Agilent 2100 Bioanalyzer and agarose gel were used to assess RNA quality, and a NanoDrop 2000 was used to measure RNA concentration. The library was made by multiplex PCR. The sample was run on an Illumina HiSeq 4000. CDR3 regions were amplified by Arm-PCR with iRepertoire HTBI primers to construct TCR beta libraries. Before sequencing, the PCR products went through gel purification. The authors processed their data as follows. A total of around 59 TRBV and more than twelve TRBJ segments were identified across samples and were used for gene usage analysis of CDR3 amino acid clonotypes. COPE and FqMerger were used to merge filtered high-quality paired reads into contigs. BLAST was used to align contigs to IMGT TRBV, TRBD and TRBJ reference genes, with CDR3 defined following IMGT. Clonotypes above 0.1% frequency were classified as highly expanded clones. Shannon entropy was used to measure repertoire diversity, and the Gini coefficient was used to measure V-J evenness. Public clonotypes were defined as clonotypes shared by more than one individual. Through fastp at Q25 and MiXCR, TCRdb rebuilt clones from the public reads, retaining in-frame beta chains. Rows are unified per CDR3 protein, each entry keeping the most common DNA and genes. These V and J calls are TCRdb output, not the study's own analysis. Here the sample has roughly 400,000 distinct CDR3 sequences; 15% occur a single time. The biggest ten clones account for about 7.8% of the sample.

From its cysteine to its phenylalanine, the CDR3 spans 15 amino acids. Only the CDR3 portion is preserved as DNA: 45 bases, with reading frame beginning at the first base. The V and J ends are trimmed by 5 bases and 3 bases, leaving 16 bases between them. As encoded in the germline V gene, CDR1 is SGHVS while CDR2 is FNYEAQ. The same sample was also used in a study of T cells in Graves' hyperthyroidism and ophthalmopathy. The second investigation adds: Stable Graves' hyperthyroidism was defined as the absence of progression to ophthalmopathy over 18 months of follow-up. Hyperthyroidism patients were newly diagnosed, had a disease duration of under 2 months, and were aged 18 to 65 years. Patients with uncontrolled infections, other autoimmune diseases, pregnancy or lactation were excluded. Diagnoses were established on the basis of clinical symptoms, serum thyroxine and TRAb, thyroid ultrasound, and orbital computed tomography. For the first round of RT-PCR on the TCR CDR3, the HTBI primer set was used together with the Qiagen OneStep RT-PCR kit. Blood samples also contained most of the expanded thyroid clonotypes (frequency above 0.001), which suggests that blood repertoires may reflect thyroid immune responses. Ophthalmopathy was separated from stable hyperthyroidism by a 13 V-J signature model, with around 90% sensitivity and approximately 81% specificity obtained in cross-validation and 80%/75% obtained in testing. During validation, the model predicted progression to ophthalmopathy a median of around six months ahead of onset, with almost 71% sensitivity and almost 75% specificity. To identify TCR V-J signatures that set the groups apart, the researchers used a discovery cohort of 100 patients, made up of some 41 with Graves' ophthalmopathy and about 60 with stable Graves' hyperthyroidism. An independent validation cohort of under 20 hyperthyroidism patients and approximately 17 patients who later progressed to ophthalmopathy tested prospective prediction of ophthalmopathy. The 95 to 100 discovery patients were randomly divided into training and test sets at a 7:3 ratio. The study also compared thyroid tissue and blood T-cell repertoires from 6 or 7 Graves' hyperthyroidism patients. Following sampling, methimazole starting at 30 mg daily was given to hyperthyroidism patients, and high-dose intravenous methylprednisolone was given to ophthalmopathy patients. Libraries were constructed in a second round of multiplex PCR, after which size selection and purification were carried out. The libraries were sequenced on an Illumina HiSeq2000 using paired-end 100 bp reads. SOAPnuke was used to process the raw data, with reads discarded if the reads contained adapters or uncalled bases, had a mean Phred below 15, or lacked an exact constant-primer or identifier match. High-quality paired reads were merged with COPE v1.2.5, and unique nucleotide sequences were defined as clonotypes. Clonotypes were aligned to IMGT TRBV, TRBD and TRBJ reference segments using MiTCR v1.1. The analysis included only V-J combinations with a frequency above 0.0001, which together covered around 99% of the repertoires. The TCS score was defined as the ratio of F50 (clonal expansion) to E x V (chaos), calculated using BLOSUM62-based TCRdist between CDR3 peptides within each V-J. Welch's t-statistics and random forest reduced fewer than 550 V-J features to fewer than 15, which were used in a naive Bayes classifier (R e1071). No statistical method was used to set the sample size in advance, and investigators knew the group allocation. The paper reports TCR Vbeta CDR3 sequencing of roughly 140 peripheral blood samples: 43 ophthalmopathy, under 80 hyperthyroidism and around 17 progressor patients.

In this chain, TRBV7-6 is recombined with TRBJ1-1; TRBD1 is a weak D gene call, 5 bases matching. The sequence derives from a woman between 40 and 50 years old with Graves disease. Donor details come from another sample of the same person, matched by shared clones. The specimen comprised peripheral blood mononuclear cells (PBMCs), sampled at new diagnosis, from a patient treated with antithyroid drugs. The nucleotide sequence reads as follows: TGTGCCAGCAGCCCCCTCGGGAGGGGAGACACTGAAGCTTTCTTT. It translates to CASSPLGRGDTEAFF.